These T cell receptor beta chains were read from a single sample in a study of blood T cell repertoires in COVID-19. Assay: immunoSEQ multiplex PCR; the TCRdb copy retains only in-frame clones and omits some. The data show under 350,000 clones, with more than 85% seen just once and about 4.6% held by the top ten. Sample: peripheral blood. The receptors derive from a man in his forties or fifties with acute or convalescent COVID-19. Both conserved end residues are part of each CDR3.

TRBV6-6,TRBJ1-6,CASSYSRDSPLHF
TRBV11-2,TRBJ2-1,CASSGRDFQREQFF
TRBV19,TRBJ1-6,CASRRQGDFSYNSPLHF
TRBV6-5,TRBJ1-1,CASSLQGLNTEAFF
TRBV28,TRBJ1-2,CASSLPTPGQTYGYTF
TRBV19,TRBJ2-1,CASTPVRGGSYNEQFF
TRBV7-8,TRBJ2-1,CASSQHGTRDEQFF
TRBV7-2,TRBJ1-4,CASSYNRGERLFF
TRBV14,TRBJ2-7,CASSSQGAWSYEQYF
TRBV6-1,TRBJ1-3,CASTPGDSGNTIYF
TRBV5-1,TRBJ2-2,CASSPPDSGELFF
TRBV29-1,TRBJ1-1,CSVIEIHTEAFF
TRBV15,TRBJ2-4,CATSKDIAKNIQYF
TRBV12-3/TRBV12-4,TRBJ1-6,CASTPRYNSPLHF
TRBV5-6,TRBJ2-2,CASSLKAGGTGELFF
TRBV9,TRBJ1-1,CASSVQGGVGTEAFF
TRBV5-1,TRBJ2-7,CASSKETGGGEQYF
TRBV2,TRBJ2-7,CASFRDMAWEQYF
TRBV29-1,TRBJ1-2,CSVEAAATAGYTF
TRBV9,TRBJ1-2,CASSGSTGGFNYGYTF
TRBV24-1,TRBJ2-3,CATGPGTGVSDTQYF
TRBV2,TRBJ1-1,CASTDRTEAFF
TRBV2,TRBJ1-5,CASSEALGGNQPQHF
TRBV2,TRBJ1-1,CASSAILGHTEAFF
TRBV7-3,TRBJ2-3,CASSPLGRSPTDTQYF
TRBV19,TRBJ1-1,CASSAIGEGDTEAFF
TRBV5-1,TRBJ1-1,CASRWTQNTEAFF
TRBV6-5,TRBJ1-1,CASKPSRGVGEAFF
TRBV14,TRBJ1-1,CASSPFNGQDAEAFF
TRBV7-2,TRBJ2-1,CASSLFGGAGNEQFF
TRBV5-5,TRBJ1-1,CASSSITRQGAGAFF
TRBV6-5,TRBJ1-1,CASLNRVEGEAFF
TRBV5-1,TRBJ1-2,CASSSEPGGYGYTF
TRBV3-1/TRBV3-2,TRBJ2-1,CASSQERAQEFF
TRBV5-6,TRBJ1-2,CASSPLQGASGYTF
TRBV2,TRBJ2-7,CASSERTHEQYF
TRBV5-4,TRBJ2-4,CASSAPGLGVQYF
TRBV24-1,TRBJ2-6,CATSDSEGAGANVLTF
TRBV5-1,TRBJ2-1,CASSWVAGGSYNEQFF
TRBV11-2,TRBJ2-7,CASSLSGGDSYEQYF
TRBV15,TRBJ1-5,CATSRRTGGYANQPQHF
TRBV9,TRBJ2-3,CASSALAAVPTDTQYF